The sequence of this T cell receptor (beta chain) was determined in a study of blood T cells in healthy people across ages (dated by TCRdb to the mid-2010s). Looking at the study overall: In model experiments, template switching captured roughly one uniquely barcoded TCR beta cDNA molecule for every two T cells. To track age-related changes in TCR beta repertoire diversity, the study relied on deep sequencing normalized with unique cDNA molecular identifiers. The donors were split into four age groups: young (average 16 years), middle-aged (over 35), aged (over 55) and long-lived (about 74). Donors of different ages were randomly distributed across sequencing lanes to avoid experimental bias. The study analyzed two additional independent replicas of 1 million unique cDNA reads from the same blood draw for two donors, one aged 18 to 30 and one aged 80 or older.

From the germline V gene, CDR1 is SNHLY and CDR2 is FYNNEI. Taken from cysteine to phenylalanine, the CDR3 has 18 residues. The sequence is cut down to CDR3 DNA, 54 bases in frame from base 1. The trim is 5 bases for V and 9 bases for J, with a gap of 30 bases between the germline ends. Beyond this particular receptor, the publication reports: Compared with the aged group, more naive CD4+ T cells, fewer expanded clones and increased TCR diversity were shown by the long-lived group, suggesting age selection. Because profiling used bulk unsorted PBMCs, naive and antigen-experienced compartments could not be compared conclusively. The percentage of naive T cells measured by flow cytometry correlated strongly with observed TCR beta diversity. Observed TCR beta diversity per million T cells fell roughly linearly with age, and a significant reduction was already apparent by age around 44. Donor CMV infection status was unknown, potentially confounding age-related changes in expanded clonotypes. Estimates of total diversity from one million sequenced T cells were regarded as lower bounds and underestimates.

The library came from 5' RACE. A second about 7 to 11 cycle PCR used a sample-barcoded 5' primer and a J-beta primer mix. A unique molecular identifier was introduced onto each TCR beta cDNA molecule by a template-switch 5' adaptor carrying 12 random nucleotides. Each sample yielded at least 3 million CDR3-containing paired-end reads. The Mint cDNA synthesis kit, primed by a TRBC-specific oligonucleotide, was used to synthesize first-strand cDNA from all RNA. Following uracil-DNA glycosylase treatment, all cDNA underwent a first 18-cycle PCR with the universal primers M1SS and BC2_uni_R. Per the authors' processing: For normalization, 1 million high-quality reads were randomly selected from each sample, with every read carrying a distinct molecular identifier. Reads sharing molecular identifiers were discarded rather than binned into consensus sequences. MiTCR, run with a Q25 quality threshold and the strictest error-elimination algorithm, handled CDR3 identification, clonotype clustering and error correction. Lower-bound total TCR beta diversity was estimated with a nonparametric unseen species model using Euler transformation. The raw public reads went through TCRdb reprocessing: fastp at Q25, MiXCR clone calling, in-frame beta chains kept. Each CDR3 protein appears once, grouped with its most common genes and DNA. TCRdb, rather than the study authors, made the V and J calls. This sample comprises around 2 million distinct CDR3 sequences, approximately 40% of them detected only once. The ten largest clones add up to more than 20% of the sample.

This clonotype has a handful of counts. What antigen it recognizes has not been identified. The input lacks base qualities; no much larger clone sits a single base away. The donors were roughly 39 Caucasian individuals from Russia, aged roughly 6 to 100 years, who were systemically healthy. Each donor gave 8 to 10 milliliters of peripheral blood, drawn into EDTA-treated Vacutainer tubes. Ficoll-Paque density-gradient centrifugation was used to isolate PBMCs, with at least 6 million obtained per sample. Trizol reagent was used to extract total RNA from PBMCs, with at least 6 micrograms per sample. The percentages of naive CD45RAhigh/CD27high T cells were determined by flow cytometry on a PBMC aliquot from every donor.

Recombination connected TRBV2 to TRBJ2-3; the D region possibly corresponds to TRBD2 (7 bases align). Source material: blood. This sequence originates from a human donor in good health. The nucleotide sequence is given as TGTGCCAGCAGTAAAAGCCCCTTAGGGGGGGGAGGACAAGACACGCAGTATTTT. This codes for CASSKSPLGGGGQDTQYF.